The sequence of this TCR beta chain was determined in a study of cytomegalovirus exposure and HLA in healthy donors. Both 60 Vbeta primers and 13 Jbeta primers went into the PCR. TCRdb's table, derived via immunoSEQ multiplex PCR, lists solely in-frame clones and lacks some. The sample includes 200,000 or so clones, more than 65% of them seen just once. The germline V gene has CDR1 SQVTM and CDR2 ANQGSEA. This CDR3 is 14 amino acids long. V lost 6 bases, J lost 9 bases, and 16 bases stayed unmatched. Healthy bone marrow donors made up the donors. Whole-study findings and limits: Most TCR sequences were seen very rarely across donors, but some public TCRs occurred in many.

With regard to this clone: The antigen remains undetermined.

Sequenced sample: PBMCs. This TCR was recovered from a man aged 50-59 years in good health and CMV-seronegative. The chain employs TRBV29-1 and TRBJ2-5; 7 bases are shared with TRBD2. The CDR3 coding sequence is TGCAGCGTGCAATCAACGCCCGTCGGGGGGTCCCAGTACTTC. Translated, it gives CSVQSTPVGGSQYF. Full variable domain (missing parts from reference TRBV29-1 and TRBJ2-5): SAVISQKPSRDICQRGTSLTIQCQVDSQVTMMFWYRQQPGQSLTLIATANQGSEATYESGFVIDKFPISRPNLTFSTLTVSNMSPEDSSIYLCSVQSTPVGGSQYFGPGTRLLVL.